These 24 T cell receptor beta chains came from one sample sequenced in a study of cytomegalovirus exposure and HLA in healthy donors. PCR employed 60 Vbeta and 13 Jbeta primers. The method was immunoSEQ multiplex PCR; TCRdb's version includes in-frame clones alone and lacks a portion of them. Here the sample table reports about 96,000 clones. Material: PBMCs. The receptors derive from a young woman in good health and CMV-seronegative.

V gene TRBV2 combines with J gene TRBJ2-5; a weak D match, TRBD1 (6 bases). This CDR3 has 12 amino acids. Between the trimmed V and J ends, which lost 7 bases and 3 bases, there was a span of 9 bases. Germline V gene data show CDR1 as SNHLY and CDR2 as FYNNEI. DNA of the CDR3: TGTGCCAGCAAGGGGGATGAAGAGACCCAGTACTTC. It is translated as CASKGDEETQYF.

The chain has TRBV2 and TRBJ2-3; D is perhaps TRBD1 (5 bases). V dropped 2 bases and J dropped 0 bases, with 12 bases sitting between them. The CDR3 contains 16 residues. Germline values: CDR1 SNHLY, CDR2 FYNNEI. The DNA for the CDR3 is TGTGCCAGCAGTGAATATCAGGGCTCTAGCACAGATACGCAGTATTTT. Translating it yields CASSEYQGSSTDTQYF.

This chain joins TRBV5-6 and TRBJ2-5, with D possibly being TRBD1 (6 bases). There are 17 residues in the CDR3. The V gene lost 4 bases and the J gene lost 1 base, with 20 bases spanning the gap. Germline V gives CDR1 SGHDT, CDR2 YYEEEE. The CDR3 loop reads CASSPGQGRSSQETQYF. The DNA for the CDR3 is TGTGCCAGCAGCCCCGGGCAGGGGAGATCTTCCCAAGAGACCCAGTACTTC.

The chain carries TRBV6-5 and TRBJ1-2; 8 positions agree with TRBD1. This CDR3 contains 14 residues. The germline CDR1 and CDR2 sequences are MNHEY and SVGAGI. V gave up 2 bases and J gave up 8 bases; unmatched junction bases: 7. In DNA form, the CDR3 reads TGTGCCAGCAGTTACCGCGGACAGGGCAACGGCTACACCTTC. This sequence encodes CASSYRGQGNGYTF.

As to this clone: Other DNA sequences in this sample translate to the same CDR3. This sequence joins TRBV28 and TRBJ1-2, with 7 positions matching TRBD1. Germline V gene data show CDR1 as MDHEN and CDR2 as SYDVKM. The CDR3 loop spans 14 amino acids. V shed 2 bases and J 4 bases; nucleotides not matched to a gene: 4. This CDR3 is CASSLVDRVYGYTF. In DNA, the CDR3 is TGTGCCAGCAGTTTAGTTGACAGGGTCTATGGCTACACCTTC.

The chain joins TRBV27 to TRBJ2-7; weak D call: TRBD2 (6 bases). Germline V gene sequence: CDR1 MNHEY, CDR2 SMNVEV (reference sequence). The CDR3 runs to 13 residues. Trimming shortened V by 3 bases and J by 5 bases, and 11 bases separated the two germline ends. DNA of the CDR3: TGTGCCAGCAGTTTGATCGCGGGAAACGAGCAGTACTTC. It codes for CASSLIAGNEQYF.

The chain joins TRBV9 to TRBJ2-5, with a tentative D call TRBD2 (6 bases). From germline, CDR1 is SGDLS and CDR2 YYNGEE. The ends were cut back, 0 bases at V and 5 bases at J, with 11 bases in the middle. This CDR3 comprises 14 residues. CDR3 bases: TGTGCCAGCAGCGTAGAGGTCCGGGGGGAGACCCAGTACTTC. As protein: CASSVEVRGETQYF.

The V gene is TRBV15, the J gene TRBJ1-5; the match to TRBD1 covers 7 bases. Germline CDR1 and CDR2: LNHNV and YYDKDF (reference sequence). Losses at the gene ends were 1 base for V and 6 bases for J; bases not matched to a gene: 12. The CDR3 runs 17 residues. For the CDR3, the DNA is TGTGCCACCAGCAGAGTATTGGACAGGTCGAGGGGTCAGCCCCAGCATTTT. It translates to CATSRVLDRSRGQPQHF.

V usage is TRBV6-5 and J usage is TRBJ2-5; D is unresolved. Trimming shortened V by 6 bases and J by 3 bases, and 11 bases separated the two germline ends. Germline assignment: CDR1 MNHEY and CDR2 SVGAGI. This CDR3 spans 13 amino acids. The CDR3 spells CASRDTSKETQYF. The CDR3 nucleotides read TGTGCCAGCAGAGATACGTCTAAAGAGACCCAGTACTTC.

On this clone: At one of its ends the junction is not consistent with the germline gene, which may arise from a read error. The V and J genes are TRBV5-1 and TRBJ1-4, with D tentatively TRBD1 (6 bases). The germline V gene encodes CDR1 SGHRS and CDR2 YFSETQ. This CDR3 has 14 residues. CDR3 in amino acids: CAGSLGGGDEKLFF. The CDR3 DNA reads TGCGCCGGCAGCTTGGGAGGGGGAGATGAAAAACTGTTTTTT. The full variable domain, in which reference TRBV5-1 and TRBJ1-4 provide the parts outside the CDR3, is KAGVTQTPRYLIKTRGQQVTLSCSPISGHRSVSWYQQTPGQGLQFLFEYFSETQRNKGNFPGRFSGRQFSNSRSEMNVSTLELGDSALYLCAGSLGGGDEKLFFGSGTQLSVL.

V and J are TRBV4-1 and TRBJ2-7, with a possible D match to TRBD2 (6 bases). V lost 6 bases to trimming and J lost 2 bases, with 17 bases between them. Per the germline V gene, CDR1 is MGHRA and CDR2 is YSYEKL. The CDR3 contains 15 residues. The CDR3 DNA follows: TGCGCCAGCAGAACCCGGGACTTCTTAACCTACGAGCAGTACTTC. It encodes CASRTRDFLTYEQYF.

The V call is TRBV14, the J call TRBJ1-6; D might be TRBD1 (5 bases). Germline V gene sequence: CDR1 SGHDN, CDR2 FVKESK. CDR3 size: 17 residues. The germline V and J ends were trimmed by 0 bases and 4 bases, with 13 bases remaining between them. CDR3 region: CASSQDHPGPYNSPLHF. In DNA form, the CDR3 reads TGTGCCAGCAGCCAAGATCACCCAGGGCCGTATAATTCACCCCTCCACTTT.

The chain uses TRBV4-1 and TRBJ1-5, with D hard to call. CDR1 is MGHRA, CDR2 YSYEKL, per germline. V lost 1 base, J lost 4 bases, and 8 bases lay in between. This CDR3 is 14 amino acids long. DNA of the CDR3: TGCGCCAGCAGCCAAGTCGAGGGTAATCAGCCCCAGCATTTT. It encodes CASSQVEGNQPQHF.

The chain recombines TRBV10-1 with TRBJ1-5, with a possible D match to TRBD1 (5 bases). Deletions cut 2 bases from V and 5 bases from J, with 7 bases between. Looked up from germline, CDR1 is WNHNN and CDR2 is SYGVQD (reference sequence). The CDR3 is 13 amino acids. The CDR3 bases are TGCGCCAGCAGTGAGAGGGGTTATCAGCCCCAGCATTTT. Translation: CASSERGYQPQHF.

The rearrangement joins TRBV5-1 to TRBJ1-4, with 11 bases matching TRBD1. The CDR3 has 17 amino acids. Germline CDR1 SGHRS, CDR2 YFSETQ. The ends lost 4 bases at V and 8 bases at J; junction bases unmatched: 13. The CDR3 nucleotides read TGCGCCAGCAGCGCGGGCGGGACAGGGGGACGAGGAGAAAAACTGTTTTTT. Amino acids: CASSAGGTGGRGEKLFF.

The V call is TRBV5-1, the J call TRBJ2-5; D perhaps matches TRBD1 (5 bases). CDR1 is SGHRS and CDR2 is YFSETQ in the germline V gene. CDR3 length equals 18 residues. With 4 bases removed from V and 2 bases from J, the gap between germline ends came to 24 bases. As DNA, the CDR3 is TGCGCCAGCAGCCGAACCGGTGGTTGGGGCTTAAGTCAAGAGACCCAGTACTTC. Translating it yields CASSRTGGWGLSQETQYF.

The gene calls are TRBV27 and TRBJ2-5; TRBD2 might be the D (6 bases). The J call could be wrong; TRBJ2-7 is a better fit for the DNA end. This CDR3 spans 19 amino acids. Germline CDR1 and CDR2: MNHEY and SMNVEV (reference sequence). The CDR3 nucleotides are TGTGCCAGCAGTGAGACTACCCCGGGACTCTACAATTTTGAGGACGAGCAGTACTTC. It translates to CASSETTPGLYNFEDEQYF.

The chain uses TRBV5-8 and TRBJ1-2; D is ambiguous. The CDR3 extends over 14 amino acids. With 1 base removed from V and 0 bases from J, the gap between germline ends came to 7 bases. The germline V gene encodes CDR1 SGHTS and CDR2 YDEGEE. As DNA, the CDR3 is TGTGCCAGCAGCTTGTACGGTCCTAACTATGGCTACACCTTC. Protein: CASSLYGPNYGYTF.

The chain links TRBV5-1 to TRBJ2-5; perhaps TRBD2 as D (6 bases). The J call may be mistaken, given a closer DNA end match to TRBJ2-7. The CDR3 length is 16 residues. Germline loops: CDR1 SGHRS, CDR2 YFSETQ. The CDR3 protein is CASSFRGRDRSYEQYF. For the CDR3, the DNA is TGCGCCAGCAGCTTCCGTGGGCGGGACCGCTCCTACGAGCAGTACTTC.

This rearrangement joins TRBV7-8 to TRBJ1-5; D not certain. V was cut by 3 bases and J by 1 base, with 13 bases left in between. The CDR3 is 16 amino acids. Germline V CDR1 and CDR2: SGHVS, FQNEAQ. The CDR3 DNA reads TGTGCCAGCAGCTTGGAGATCCTGAACAGCAATCAGCCCCAGCATTTT. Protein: CASSLEILNSNQPQHF.

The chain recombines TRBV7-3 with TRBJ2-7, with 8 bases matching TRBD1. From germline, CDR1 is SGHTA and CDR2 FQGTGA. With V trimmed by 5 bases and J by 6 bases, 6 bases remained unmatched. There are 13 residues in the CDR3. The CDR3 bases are TGTGCCAGCAGCCCCGGGACAGGACGCGAGCAGTACTTC. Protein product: CASSPGTGREQYF. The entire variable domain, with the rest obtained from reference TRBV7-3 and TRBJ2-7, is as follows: GAGVSQTPSNKVTEKGKYVELRCDPISGHTALYWYRQSLGQGPEFLIYFQGTGAADDSGLPNDRFFAVRPEGSVSTLKIQRTERGDSAVYLCASSPGTGREQYFGPGTRLTVT.

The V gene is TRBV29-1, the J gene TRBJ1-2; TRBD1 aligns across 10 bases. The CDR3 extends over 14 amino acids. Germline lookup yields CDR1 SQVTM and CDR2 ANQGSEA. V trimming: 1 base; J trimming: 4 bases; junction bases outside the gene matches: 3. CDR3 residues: CSVEGQGAFYGYTF. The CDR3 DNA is TGCAGCGTTGAAGGACAGGGGGCTTTCTATGGCTACACCTTC.

CDR3 sequence reads: CASSYRQAEGELFF. CDR3 coding DNA: TGCGCCAGCAGCTACCGGCAGGCTGAGGGGGAGCTGTTTTTT. The V and J genes are TRBV5-1 and TRBJ2-2, with D hard to call. Germline CDR1 reads SGHRS; CDR2 reads YFSETQ. V was pared by 3 bases and J by 8 bases, with 14 bases between. The CDR3 extends over 14 amino acids.

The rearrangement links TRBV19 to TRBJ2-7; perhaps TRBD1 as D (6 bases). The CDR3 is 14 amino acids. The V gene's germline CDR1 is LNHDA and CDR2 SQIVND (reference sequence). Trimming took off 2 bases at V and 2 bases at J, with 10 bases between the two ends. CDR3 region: CASSIRTAAYEQYF. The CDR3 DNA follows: TGTGCCAGTAGTATAAGGACAGCCGCCTACGAGCAGTACTTC. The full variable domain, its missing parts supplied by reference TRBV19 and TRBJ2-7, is DGGITQSPKYLFRKEGQNVTLSCEQNLNHDAMYWYRQDPGQGLRLIYYSQIVNDFQKGDIAEGYSVSREKKESFPLTVTSAQKNPTAFYLCASSIRTAAYEQYFGPGTRLTVT.